The rows below give T cell receptor beta chains drawn from one sample of a study of control samples from healthy donors and cancer patients. Using immunoSEQ multiplex PCR, the repertoire was profiled, and TCRdb retains in-frame clones only, with some absent. The table lists over 40,000 clones, 85% to 90% of them singletons. The sequenced material came from PBMCs. Source of these receptors: a man over 45 with head and neck cancer. Both conserved end residues are part of each CDR3. Fields, in order: CDR3 protein, CDR3 DNA, V gene, clone size, J gene, D gene. A D gene is named only where the DNA matches it firmly. Part of the rows lack a size; the others show once, few, many or a class for expanded clones.

CASSPIPTYQETQYF | TGTGCCAGCAGCCCCATTCCTACTTACCAAGAGACCCAGTACTTC | TRBV9 | once | TRBJ2-5 | NA
CASSSDSHYGYTF | TGTGCCAGCAGTTCTGACAGCCACTATGGCTACACCTTC | TRBV27 | NA | TRBJ1-2 | NA
CSDRTGNTEAFF | TGCAGCGACCGGACAGGAAACACTGAAGCTTTCTTT | TRBV29-1 | NA | TRBJ1-1 | TRBD1
CASSSLGSAYEQYF | TGTGCCAGCAGTAGCCTCGGAAGTGCCTACGAGCAGTACTTC | TRBV6-5 | NA | TRBJ2-7 | NA
CASRLAGPTETQYF | TGTGCCAGCAGACTAGCGGGACCGACAGAGACCCAGTACTTC | TRBV2 | NA | TRBJ2-5 | TRBD2
CARWLAGGPGDTQYF | TGTGCCAGGTGGCTGGCGGGGGGGCCCGGGGATACGCAGTATTTT | TRBV9 | few | TRBJ2-3 | TRBD2
CASSPGHPNTEAFF | TGTGCCAGCAGCCCAGGACACCCGAACACTGAAGCTTTCTTT | TRBV7-9 | NA | TRBJ1-1 | NA
CASSYSRGGSYNEQFF | TGTGCCAGCAGTTACTCGCGGGGAGGCTCCTACAATGAGCAGTTCTTC | TRBV6-5 | once | TRBJ2-1 | NA
CASSQEDLARNEQFF | TGCGCCAGCAGCCAAGAGGATCTAGCCCGGAATGAGCAGTTCTTC | TRBV4-3 | NA | TRBJ2-1 | NA
CATSTRALDTQYF | TGTGCCACCAGTACTAGGGCATTGGATACGCAGTATTTT | TRBV24-1 | once | TRBJ2-3 | NA
CASSLVGGEGSPLHF | TGTGCCAGCAGCCTGGTGGGTGGCGAGGGTTCACCCCTCCACTTT | TRBV28 | NA | TRBJ1-6 | NA
CASSFGQSVSHYEQYF | TGTGCCAGCAGCTTTGGACAATCGGTGTCTCATTACGAGCAGTACTTC | TRBV5-5 | NA | TRBJ2-7 | NA
CASSSRDSNQPQHF | TGTGCCAGCAGCAGCAGGGATAGCAATCAGCCCCAGCATTTT | TRBV11-2 | NA | TRBJ1-5 | NA
CASSNRAKGLHGYTF | TGTGCCAGCAGCAACCGGGCAAAGGGCTTGCATGGCTACACCTTC | TRBV7-8 | NA | TRBJ1-2 | NA
CAISQGLPNEKLFF | TGTGCCATCAGTCAGGGGCTCCCTAATGAAAAACTGTTTTTT | TRBV10-3 | NA | TRBJ1-4 | NA
CASGLGFARGLITATNEKLFF | TGTGCTAGTGGTTTGGGTTTTGCCAGGGGTCTAATCACGGCAACTAATGAAAAACTGTTTTTT | TRBV12-5 | NA | TRBJ1-4 | NA
CASSKAQITDTQYF | TGTGCCAGCAGCAAGGCCCAAATCACAGATACGCAGTATTTT | TRBV3-1/TRBV3-2 | NA | TRBJ2-3 | NA
CASSSIWGSEAFF | TGTGCCAGCAGCTCAATCTGGGGATCTGAAGCTTTCTTT | TRBV7-9 | once | TRBJ1-1 | NA
CASSQLAGGLSYEQYF | TGTGCCAGCAGCCAATTAGCGGGGGGACTCTCCTACGAGCAGTACTTC | TRBV4-2 | NA | TRBJ2-7 | TRBD2
CASSSSHSGNTIYF | TGTGCCAGTAGTAGCAGCCACTCTGGAAACACCATATATTTT | TRBV19 | once | TRBJ1-3 | NA
CASSSWTSESQETQYF | TGTGCCAGCAGTTCCTGGACTAGCGAATCCCAAGAGACCCAGTACTTC | TRBV27 | NA | TRBJ2-5 | TRBD2
CASSQDQGLNTEAFF | TGCGCCAGCAGCCAAGATCAGGGGTTGAACACTGAAGCTTTCTTT | TRBV4-3 | NA | TRBJ1-1 | NA
CASSLVRGGVSYEQYF | TGTGCCAGCAGCTTGGTGCGCGGTGGGGTCTCCTACGAGCAGTACTTC | TRBV5-6 | NA | TRBJ2-7 | NA
CAISRAGGTGELFF | TGTGCCATCAGCCGGGCAGGAGGAACCGGGGAGCTGTTTTTT | TRBV10-3 | NA | TRBJ2-2 | NA
CASSPSGVGVETQYF | TGTGCCAGCAGTCCCAGCGGGGTGGGGGTAGAGACCCAGTACTTC | TRBV7-3 | NA | TRBJ2-5 | TRBD2
CASSLSWAGGKTDTQYF | TGTGCCAGCAGTTTATCGTGGGCAGGGGGAAAGACAGATACGCAGTATTTT | TRBV27 | NA | TRBJ2-3 | TRBD1
CASSSGLAGASDTQYF | TGTGCCAGCAGCTCGGGACTAGCGGGAGCTTCGGATACGCAGTATTTT | TRBV11-3 | NA | TRBJ2-3 | TRBD2
CASSLLPGTADGYTF | TGTGCCAGCAGCCTCCTACCAGGGACAGCCGATGGCTACACCTTC | TRBV7-3 | once | TRBJ1-2 | TRBD1
CATQGFDEKLFF | TGTGCCACGCAAGGCTTTGATGAAAAACTGTTTTTT | TRBV10-3 | NA | TRBJ1-4 | NA
CASSLSGWGTNDYEQYF | TGTGCCAGCAGTCTCTCAGGGTGGGGGACAAATGACTACGAGCAGTACTTC | TRBV28 | NA | TRBJ2-7 | NA
CASSPGLAGTETQYF | TGTGCCAGCAGCCCGGGACTAGCGGGGACAGAGACCCAGTACTTC | TRBV11-1 | few | TRBJ2-5 | TRBD2
CSASRLAGRYNEQFF | TGCAGTGCTAGTAGGCTAGCGGGGCGATACAATGAGCAGTTCTTC | TRBV20-1 | once | TRBJ2-1 | TRBD2
CARSVGAGGRDTGELFF | TGTGCCCGCAGCGTAGGGGCGGGGGGGCGGGACACCGGGGAGCTGTTTTTT | TRBV9 | NA | TRBJ2-2 | TRBD2
CASSRGQPNTGELFF | TGTGCCAGCAGCCGGGGACAGCCGAACACCGGGGAGCTGTTTTTT | TRBV7-2 | NA | TRBJ2-2 | TRBD1
CASSVGSRQGSDTQYF | TGTGCCAGCAGTGTGGGGTCAAGGCAGGGCTCAGATACGCAGTATTTT | TRBV2 | NA | TRBJ2-3 | NA
CASRKGGWSSYEQYF | TGTGCCAGCAGGAAAGGGGGCTGGAGCTCCTACGAGCAGTACTTC | TRBV6-6 | NA | TRBJ2-7 | TRBD1
CASSQDGGLADGQYF | TGTGCCAGCAGCCAAGATGGGGGACTAGCGGACGGACAGTACTTC | TRBV4-2 | NA | TRBJ2-7 | TRBD2
CASMNSGTETQYF | TGTGCCAGCATGAATAGCGGGACTGAGACCCAGTACTTC | TRBV27 | NA | TRBJ2-5 | TRBD2
CASSQVYPLTNEKLFF | TGCGCCAGCAGCCAAGTTTACCCCTTGACTAATGAAAAACTGTTTTTT | TRBV4-1 | NA | TRBJ1-4 | NA
CASSPRTSPGPGNTIYF | TGTGCCAGCAGTCCAAGAACTTCCCCCGGGCCCGGAAACACCATATATTTT | TRBV27 | NA | TRBJ1-3 | NA
CSVDKGRGLATDEQFF | TGCAGCGTTGATAAAGGCAGGGGACTAGCGACGGATGAGCAGTTCTTC | TRBV29-1 | NA | TRBJ2-1 | TRBD2
CASRRGEGSNQPQHF | TGTGCCAGCAGACGGGGAGAAGGTAGCAATCAGCCCCAGCATTTT | TRBV28 | few | TRBJ1-5 | NA
CASSWDIRNTGELFF | TGTGCCAGCAGCTGGGACATTAGGAACACCGGGGAGCTGTTTTTT | TRBV11-1 | NA | TRBJ2-2 | NA
CASSLKAGGAGLGGTGELFF | TGTGCCAGCAGTTTAAAAGCGGGGGGTGCTGGCCTGGGTGGCACCGGGGAGCTGTTTTTT | TRBV27 | NA | TRBJ2-2 | TRBD2
CAWRYRVVAGELFF | TGTGCCTGGAGGTACAGGGTGGTTGCCGGGGAGCTGTTTTTT | TRBV30 | NA | TRBJ2-2 | NA
CASSLGVVVGGTDTQYF | TGCGCCAGCAGCTTGGGAGTCGTAGTCGGCGGCACAGATACGCAGTATTTT | TRBV5-1 | NA | TRBJ2-3 | NA
CASSQDSGKGNGYTF | TGCGCCAGCAGCCAAGATTCAGGGAAGGGGAATGGCTACACCTTC | TRBV4-3 | NA | TRBJ1-2 | NA
CASSLRTSGITDTQYF | TGTGCCAGCAGCTTGAGGACTAGCGGGATCACAGATACGCAGTATTTT | TRBV5-8 | NA | TRBJ2-3 | TRBD2
CASSEQGAHYGYTF | TGTGCCAGCAGTGAACAGGGGGCTCACTATGGCTACACCTTC | TRBV2 | NA | TRBJ1-2 | TRBD1
CASGLALRDNTQYF | TGTGCTAGTGGTTTGGCACTCCGGGATAATACGCAGTATTTT | TRBV12-5 | NA | TRBJ2-3 | NA
CASSLAMGGTDTQYF | TGTGCCAGCAGCTTAGCGATGGGGGGCACAGATACGCAGTATTTT | TRBV7-9 | NA | TRBJ2-3 | NA
CASSSGQGRETQYF | TGTGCCAGCAGTTCGGGACAGGGGAGGGAGACCCAGTACTTC | TRBV28 | NA | TRBJ2-5 | TRBD1
CAWSRTLNTEAFF | TGTGCCTGGAGTCGGACCCTGAACACTGAAGCTTTCTTT | TRBV30 | NA | TRBJ1-1 | NA
CASSRGRDTEAFF | TGTGCCAGCAGCCGCGGCCGGGACACTGAAGCTTTCTTT | TRBV7-2 | NA | TRBJ1-1 | NA